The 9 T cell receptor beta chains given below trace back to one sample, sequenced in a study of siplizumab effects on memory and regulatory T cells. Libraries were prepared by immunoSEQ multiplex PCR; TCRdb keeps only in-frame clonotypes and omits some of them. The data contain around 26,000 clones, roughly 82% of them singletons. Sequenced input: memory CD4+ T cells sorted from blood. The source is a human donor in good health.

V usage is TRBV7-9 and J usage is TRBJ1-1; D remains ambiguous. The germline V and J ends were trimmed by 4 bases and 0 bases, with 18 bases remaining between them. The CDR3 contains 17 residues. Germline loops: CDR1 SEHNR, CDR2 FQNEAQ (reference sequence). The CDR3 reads CASSSAYRVIMNTEAFF. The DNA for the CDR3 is TGTGCCAGCAGCTCTGCGTATAGGGTTATCATGAACACTGAAGCTTTCTTT.

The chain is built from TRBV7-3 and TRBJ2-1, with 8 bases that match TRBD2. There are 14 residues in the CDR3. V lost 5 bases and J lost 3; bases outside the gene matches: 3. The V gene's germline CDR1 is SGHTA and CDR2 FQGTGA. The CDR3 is CASSVGTSYNEQFF. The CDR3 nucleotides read TGTGCCAGCAGCGTCGGGACTAGCTACAATGAGCAGTTCTTC.

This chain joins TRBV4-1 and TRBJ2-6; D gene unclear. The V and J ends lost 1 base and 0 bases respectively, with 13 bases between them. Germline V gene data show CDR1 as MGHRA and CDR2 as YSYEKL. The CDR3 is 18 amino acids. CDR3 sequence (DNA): TGCGCCAGCAGCCAAGGGTCCCCGGCAAGCTCTGGGGCCAACGTCCTGACTTTC. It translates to CASSQGSPASSGANVLTF.

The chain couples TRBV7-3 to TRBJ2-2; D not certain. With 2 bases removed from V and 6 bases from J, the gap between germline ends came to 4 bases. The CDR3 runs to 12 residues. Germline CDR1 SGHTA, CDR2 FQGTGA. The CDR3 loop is CASSLYPGELFF. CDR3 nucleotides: TGTGCCAGCAGCTTATACCCCGGGGAGCTGTTTTTT.

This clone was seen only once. The CDR3 DNA follows: TGTGCCTGGAGTGTCGGGGGGGTTAAGCAGTACTTC. Amino acid sequence: CAWSVGGVKQYF. The chain uses TRBV30 and TRBJ2-7; 8 bases are a match to TRBD2. V trimming: 0 bases; J trimming: 8 bases; junction bases outside the gene matches: 3. Germline loops: CDR1 GTSNPN, CDR2 SVGIG (reference sequence). This CDR3 has 12 amino acids.

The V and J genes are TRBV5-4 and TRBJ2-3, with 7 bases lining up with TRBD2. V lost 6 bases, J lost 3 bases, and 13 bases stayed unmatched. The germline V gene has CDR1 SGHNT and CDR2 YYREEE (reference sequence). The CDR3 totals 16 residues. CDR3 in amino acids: CASTPLGGSPTDTQYF. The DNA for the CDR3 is TGTGCCAGCACCCCTTTGGGCGGGAGTCCGACAGATACGCAGTATTTT.

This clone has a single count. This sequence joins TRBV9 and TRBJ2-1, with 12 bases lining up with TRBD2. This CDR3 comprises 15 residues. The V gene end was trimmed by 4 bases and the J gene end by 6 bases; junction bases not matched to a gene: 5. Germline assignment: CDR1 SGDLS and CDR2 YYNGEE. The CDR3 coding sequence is TGTGCCAGCAGCACTAGCGGGAGGCCTATCAATGAGCAGTTCTTC. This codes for CASSTSGRPINEQFF.

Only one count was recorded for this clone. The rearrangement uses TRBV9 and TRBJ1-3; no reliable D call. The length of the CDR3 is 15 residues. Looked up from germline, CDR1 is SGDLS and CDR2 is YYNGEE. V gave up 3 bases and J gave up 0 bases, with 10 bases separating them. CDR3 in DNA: TGTGCCAGCAGCGGCGGGCTTAGCTCTGGAAACACCATATATTTT. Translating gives CASSGGLSSGNTIYF.

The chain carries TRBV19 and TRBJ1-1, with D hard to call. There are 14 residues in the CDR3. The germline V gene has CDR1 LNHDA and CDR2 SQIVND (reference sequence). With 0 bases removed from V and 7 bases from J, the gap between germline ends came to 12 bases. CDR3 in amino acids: CASSIDPFPDEAFF. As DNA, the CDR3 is TGTGCCAGTAGTATAGACCCCTTCCCGGATGAAGCTTTCTTT.